A single sample gave rise to the 21 T cell receptor beta chains below, sequenced in a study of T-cell reconstitution after alpha-beta-depleted transplantation in children. The TCRbeta library incorporated unique molecular identifiers. Via MiXCR, TCRdb re-called the PCR reads, giving one row per CDR3 protein. The sample lists some 640,000 distinct CDR3 sequences, about 15% occurring once. The sequencing used PBMCs from the stem cell graft donor, collected from the stem cell graft. All receptors come from a human donor who donated a stem cell graft to a child with acute myeloid leukemia.

The chain recombines TRBV12-3 or TRBV12-4 with TRBJ2-1; 7 positions match TRBD1. This CDR3 region has 17 residues. The ends lost 3 bases at V and 0 bases at J; junction bases unmatched: 8. The CDR3 DNA is TGTGCCAGCAGTTTTATCCCCGGGGACAGCTCCTACAATGAGCAGTTCTTC. It yields the protein CASSFIPGDSSYNEQFF.

The count of this clonotype is one. The J gene is TRBJ2-2, the V gene TRBV5-1; D gene uncertain. V was cut by 1 base and J by 3 bases, with 4 bases left in between. The germline gives CDR1 SGHRS, CDR2 YFSETQ. This CDR3 has 13 residues. As DNA, the CDR3 is TGCGCCAGCAGCTTGTCGGACACCGGGGAGCTGTTTTTT. Translated: CASSLSDTGELFF.

The chain is built from TRBV30 and TRBJ2-7; tentatively, D is TRBD2 (6 bases). CDR1 and CDR2 (germline): GTSNPN, SVGIG (reference sequence). V dropped 1 base and J dropped 4 bases, with 8 bases sitting between them. CDR3 length equals 12 residues. This CDR3 reads CAWSGGTYEQYF. CDR3 nucleotide sequence: TGTGCCTGGAGTGGCGGGACTTACGAGCAGTACTTC.

This clonotype was counted at least ten times. The rearrangement links TRBV20-1 to TRBJ2-1, with TRBD2 identical over 11 bases. The CDR3 runs to 16 residues. Looked up from germline, CDR1 is DFQATT and CDR2 is SNEGSKA (reference sequence). Trimming at V came to 5 bases and at J to 5 bases, leaving 11 bases not matched to a gene. The CDR3 is CSAPGLASGGNNEQFF. CDR3 DNA: TGCAGTGCTCCAGGCCTGGCTAGCGGGGGGAACAATGAGCAGTTCTTC.

The chain has TRBV14 and TRBJ1-6, with D perhaps TRBD1 (5 bases). V shed 2 bases and J shed 13 bases, with 18 bases lying between them. Germline V gene lookup returns CDR1 SGHDN and CDR2 FVKESK. The CDR3 contains 15 residues. DNA of the CDR3: TGTGCCAGCAGCCAACTAGACAGAGACTATGAGCCCCTCCACTTT. Residues: CASSQLDRDYEPLHF. Full variable domain (outside the CDR3, taken from reference TRBV14 and TRBJ1-6): EAGVTQFPSHSVIEKGQTVTLRCDPISGHDNLYWYRRVMGKEIKFLLHFVKESKQDESGMPNNRFLAERTGGTYSTLKVQPAELEDSGVYFCASSQLDRDYEPLHFGNGTRLTVT.

The chain uses TRBV5-1 and TRBJ1-5; the match to TRBD1 covers 9 bases. The CDR3 runs 16 residues. Per germline, CDR1 SGHRS and CDR2 YFSETQ. V shed 0 bases and J 1 base; nucleotides not matched to a gene: 2. In DNA form, the CDR3 reads TGCGCCAGCAGCTTGGACGGACAGGGGAGCAATCAGCCCCAGCATTTT. This gives the protein CASSLDGQGSNQPQHF.

This clonotype was counted many times. The chain couples TRBV12-3 or TRBV12-4 to TRBJ2-1; D call uncertain. The germline V and J ends were trimmed by 2 bases and 9 bases, with 5 bases remaining between them. The CDR3 contains 11 residues. CDR3: CASSLMGEQFF. In DNA, the CDR3 is TGTGCCAGCAGTTTAATGGGTGAGCAGTTCTTC.

This clonotype has just a few counts. The gene calls are TRBV12-3 or TRBV12-4 and TRBJ2-5; D possibly corresponds to TRBD2 (7 bases). The CDR3 runs 16 residues. Trimming shortened V by 6 bases and J by 0 bases, and 17 bases separated the two germline ends. The CDR3 DNA reads TGTGCCAGCAGCCAAGGGGGGGGCTCGTACCAAGAGACCCAGTACTTC. The encoded protein is CASSQGGGSYQETQYF.

In the case of this clonotype: With a much larger clone just one base away, this may be a read error. V and J are TRBV15 and TRBJ2-1; 7 bases line up with TRBD2. The CDR3 runs 15 residues. Germline CDR1 and CDR2: LNHNV and YYDKDF (reference sequence). CDR3 sequence reads: CATSRDGGSYNDQFF. In nucleotides, the CDR3 is TGTGCCACCAGCAGAGACGGGGGGTCATACAATGACCAGTTCTTC.

This clonotype was detected many times. The V and J genes are TRBV19 and TRBJ2-1, with D possibly being TRBD1 (5 bases). In germline, CDR1 is LNHDA, CDR2 SQIVND (reference sequence). CDR3 length: 14 amino acids. Trimming took 6 bases from V and 2 from J, leaving 11 bases between them. The CDR3 coding sequence is TGTGCCAGTAGAAGCAGGGATGCCTACAATGAGCAGTTCTTC. This encodes CASRSRDAYNEQFF.

This clonotype was seen just once. A much larger clone is a single base away; this may be a read error. This chain joins TRBV29-1 and TRBJ1-1; D might be TRBD1 (5 bases). Per the germline V gene, CDR1 is SQVTM and CDR2 is ANQGSEA. CDR3 length: 13 amino acids. V was clipped by 5 bases and J by 3 bases, with 13 bases between them. The CDR3 loop is CSVTLGGDTEAFF. The CDR3 nucleotides read TGCAGCGTTACCTTGGGGGGTGACACTGAAGCTTTCTTT.

This clonotype showed up just a few times. The gene calls are TRBV5-1 and TRBJ2-5; D uncertain. With 4 bases removed from V and 2 bases from J, the gap between germline ends came to 12 bases. Germline-derived CDR1 and CDR2 are SGHRS and YFSETQ. This CDR3 spans 14 amino acids. CDR3 bases: TGCGCCAGCAGCCTTGACCCAAATCAAGAGACCCAGTACTTC. This translates into CASSLDPNQETQYF.

This clonotype appeared many times. The chain carries TRBV12-3 or TRBV12-4 and TRBJ1-5, with unresolved D. The CDR3 covers 13 residues. V lost 2 bases and J lost 6, with 8 bases in between. DNA for the CDR3: TGTGCCAGCAGTTTATGGAGGAGTCAGCCCCAGCATTTT. This encodes CASSLWRSQPQHF.

For this clonotype: A much larger clone lies a single base off, so this may be a read error. This sequence joins TRBV9 and TRBJ2-5, with D possibly called TRBD1 or TRBD2 (5 bases each). Germline loops: CDR1 SGDLS, CDR2 YYNGEE. Deletions cut 1 base from V and 7 bases from J, with 11 bases between. The CDR3 spans 13 residues. DNA of the CDR3: TGTGCCAGCAGCGTATCCCATGGGGGGACCCAGTACTTC. Encoded protein: CASSVSHGGTQYF. The whole variable domain, remainder taken from reference TRBV9 and TRBJ2-5, is DSGVTQTPKHLITATGQRVTLRCSPRSGDLSVYWYQQSLDQGLQFLIQYYNGEERAKGNILERFSAQQFPDLHSELNLSSLELGDSALYFCASSVSHGGTQYFGPGTRLLVL.

There are a few counts of this clonotype. The V and J genes are TRBV7-9 and TRBJ1-1; 9 bases match TRBD1. Germline CDR1 is SEHNR and CDR2 is FQNEAQ (reference sequence). Trimming took 3 bases from V and 0 from J; bases not matched to a gene: 5. CDR3 length: 16 residues. In DNA form, the CDR3 reads TGTGCCAGCAGCTTTGGGGACAGGGCTATGAACACTGAAGCTTTCTTT. It encodes CASSFGDRAMNTEAFF.

The chain couples TRBV18 to TRBJ1-2, with TRBD1 as a possible D gene (6 bases). Germline CDR1 reads KGHSH; CDR2 reads LQKENI. Trimming pared 3 bases from V and 4 bases from J, leaving 12 bases between. The CDR3 length is 14 residues. The CDR3 DNA reads TGTGCCAGCTCACCGTCTGGACAGCTCTATGGCTACACCTTC. The encoded protein is CASSPSGQLYGYTF.

As to this clonotype: A much larger clonotype is one base distant, so this may be a read error. The genes are TRBV29-1 and TRBJ1-2; TRBD1 is a possible D gene (6 bases). Trimming shortened V by 1 base and J by 8 bases, and 11 bases separated the two germline ends. The CDR3 covers 12 residues. From germline, CDR1 is SQVTM and CDR2 ANQGSEA. CDR3 sequence (DNA): TGCAGCGTTGAAGGGGCAGGGGAGGGCTACACCTTC. Protein sequence: CSVEGAGEGYTF.

V and J are TRBV29-1 and TRBJ2-2; no clear D. V lost 0 bases, J lost 5 bases, and 10 bases lay in between. The CDR3 sequence is 14 residues long. Germline CDR1 SQVTM, CDR2 ANQGSEA. DNA for the CDR3: TGCAGCGTTGAAGACTCAAGCGTTACCGGGGAGCTGTTTTTT. As protein: CSVEDSSVTGELFF.

This clonotype has at least ten counts. This chain connects TRBV29-1 to TRBJ1-3; no definite D call. The germline V gene encodes CDR1 SQVTM and CDR2 ANQGSEA. CDR3 length equals 16 residues. V was shortened by 0 bases and J by 0 bases, with 12 bases between the two germline ends. CDR3 coding DNA: TGCAGCGTTGAAGAGGGCGACCGTTACTCTGGAAACACCATATATTTT. This sequence encodes CSVEEGDRYSGNTIYF.

The gene calls are TRBV4-1 and TRBJ2-5, with D tentatively TRBD2 (6 bases). The length of the CDR3 is 15 residues. V lost 1 base, J lost 5 bases, and 14 bases lay in between. Germline V lookup: CDR1 MGHRA, CDR2 YSYEKL. This CDR3 is CASSQAPEGSETQYF. CDR3 DNA: TGCGCCAGCAGCCAAGCCCCGGAGGGGAGCGAGACCCAGTACTTC.

This clonotype was detected many times. The rearrangement joins TRBV12-3 or TRBV12-4 to TRBJ1-2; the D gene is possibly TRBD1 (5 bases). This CDR3 has 12 residues. Deletions cut 4 bases from V and 6 bases from J, with 9 bases between. In nucleotides, the CDR3 is TGTGCCAGCAGTTGGGGACGGGATGGCTACACCTTC. The encoded protein is CASSWGRDGYTF.